A single sample is the source of the 10 T cell receptor beta chains below, sequenced in a study of identical twins. TCRdb analysed the 5' RACE reads with MiXCR anew, one entry per CDR3 protein. The sample lists about 240,000 distinct CDR3 sequences, about 10% seen once, with about 9.1% in the top ten. The sample taken for sequencing was memory T cells sorted from blood. These receptor sequences come from a man in his fifties or sixties in good health.

This clonotype was found a few times. The chain couples TRBV9 to TRBJ2-7; D possibly uses TRBD1 or TRBD2 (5 bases each). Trimming pared 4 bases from V and 0 bases from J, leaving 8 bases between. The CDR3 covers 13 residues. Germline CDR1 is SGDLS and CDR2 is YYNGEE. In DNA, the CDR3 is TGTGCCAGCAGCCCAGGGAGCTCCTACGAGCAGTACTTC. Amino acid sequence: CASSPGSSYEQYF.

At least ten counts were recorded for this clonotype. This chain's CDR3 is CATSRDFTYEQYF. The CDR3 region has the DNA TGTGCCACCAGCAGAGATTTTACCTACGAGCAGTACTTC. V gene TRBV15 combines with J gene TRBJ2-7; D is undetermined. From germline, CDR1 is LNHNV and CDR2 YYDKDF (reference sequence). V gave up 0 bases and J gave up 2 bases, with 5 bases separating them. This CDR3 contains 13 residues.

This clonotype has a handful of counts. The chain has TRBV5-1 and TRBJ2-5, with D maybe TRBD1 (6 bases). The CDR3 runs 15 residues. The germline V gene encodes CDR1 SGHRS and CDR2 YFSETQ. Trimming removed 6 bases at V and 5 bases at J, with 20 bases between. This chain's CDR3 is CASMKGGHKGETQYF. CDR3 coding DNA: TGCGCCAGCATGAAAGGGGGACACAAAGGGGAGACCCAGTACTTC.

This clonotype was seen repeatedly, ten times or more. V and J are TRBV6-2 or TRBV6-3 and TRBJ2-7; D gene unclear. Germline V gene lookup returns CDR1 MNHEY and CDR2 SVGEGT. This CDR3 region has 11 residues. Trimming stripped 5 bases from V and 3 bases from J, with 5 bases between. The CDR3 is CASSQDYEQYF. Here the CDR3 DNA reads TGTGCCAGCAGTCAAGACTACGAGCAGTACTTC.

The chain employs TRBV10-3 and TRBJ2-1; weak D call: TRBD2 (6 bases). Trimming took off 2 bases at V and 5 bases at J, with 10 bases between the two ends. Germline values: CDR1 ENHRY, CDR2 SYGVKD. This CDR3 is built from 14 residues. CDR3 sequence (DNA): TGTGCCATCAGTGAGCGGGAGCGCAACAATGAGCAGTTCTTC. The encoded protein is CAISERERNNEQFF.

This chain uses TRBV29-1 with TRBJ2-7; 7 nucleotides align to TRBD2. This CDR3 comprises 15 residues. Germline assignment: CDR1 SQVTM and CDR2 ANQGSEA. The V segment lost 1 base and the J segment 0 bases; nucleotides outside the gene matches: 6. The DNA for the CDR3 is TGCAGCGTTGAAGTCCGCGGGAGTGCCTCCTACGAGCAGTACTTC. Protein: CSVEVRGSASYEQYF.

The rearrangement joins TRBV10-3 to TRBJ2-7; TRBD2 aligns across 10 bases. The CDR3 is made up of 16 amino acids. V trimming: 2 bases; J trimming: 2 bases; junction bases outside the gene matches: 6. From germline, CDR1 is ENHRY and CDR2 SYGVKD. The CDR3 bases are TGTGCCATCAGTGAGCCTAGCGGGGGCCCAACCTACGAGCAGTACTTC. Encoded protein: CAISEPSGGPTYEQYF.

This clonotype showed up many times. The genes are TRBV29-1 and TRBJ2-3; 14 nucleotides agree with TRBD2. Germline V gene data show CDR1 as SQVTM and CDR2 as ANQGSEA. The CDR3 has 16 residues. V lost 1 base, J lost 3 bases, and 3 bases stayed unmatched. CDR3 region: CSVEGTSGGRTDTQYF. The CDR3 DNA follows: TGCAGCGTTGAAGGGACTAGCGGGGGGAGAACAGATACGCAGTATTTT.

This clonotype was detected ten times or more. This rearrangement joins TRBV28 to TRBJ2-5; 8 bases line up with TRBD2. Trimming took 3 bases from V and 4 from J; bases not matched to a gene: 10. This CDR3 region has 16 residues. CDR1 is MDHEN, CDR2 SYDVKM, per germline. The CDR3, as DNA: TGTGCCAGCAGTTTCTTGCTAGCGGGTAGGGGAGAGACCCAGTACTTC. This gives the protein CASSFLLAGRGETQYF.

The V gene is TRBV2, the J gene TRBJ1-4; tentative D call: TRBD1 (5 bases). Trimming took off 8 bases at V and 7 bases at J, with 20 bases between the two ends. The V gene's germline CDR1 is SNHLY and CDR2 FYNNEI. CDR3 length equals 15 residues. The CDR3 DNA reads as TGTGCCAGCCGTCCAGACGGGGGAAGACGTGAAAAACTGTTTTTT. Translating gives CASRPDGGRREKLFF.